This T cell receptor beta chain was obtained from a study of blood T cell repertoires in COVID-19. As for the study in general: In each case, the material was cDNA or gDNA derived from T cells, B-cell-depleted T cells, or PBMCs.

Germline CDR1 is SGHNT and CDR2 is YYREEE (reference sequence). This CDR3 is 16 amino acids long. V lost 0 bases and J 2 bases, leaving 11 bases between the germline ends. Profiling relied on immunoSEQ multiplex PCR, and the TCRdb table lists in-frame clones only, not all of them. The data hold approximately 190,000 clones, with under 90% observed a single time. V gene TRBV5-4 combines with J gene TRBJ2-2, with D perhaps TRBD2 (6 bases). The sequence came from a man in his thirties or forties with active or convalescent COVID-19. Sequenced input: peripheral blood. The CDR3 nucleotides read TGTGCCAGCAGCTTGGAACTAGCCATCAACACCGGGGAGCTGTTTTTT. As protein: CASSLELAINTGELFF. The complete variable domain, with remaining parts taken from reference TRBV5-4 and TRBJ2-2, reads ETGVTQSPTHLIKTRGQQVTLRCSSQSGHNTVSWYQQALGQGPQFIFQYYREEENGRGNFPPRFSGLQFPNYSSELNVNALELDDSALYLCASSLELAINTGELFFGEGSRLTVL.